Listed below are T cell receptor beta chains from one sample, sequenced in a study of blood T cell repertoires in COVID-19. The data were produced by immunoSEQ multiplex PCR, yet TCRdb's version contains in-frame clones alone and is incomplete. The sample has fewer than 350,000 clones, approximately 88% seen once. The sample consisted of peripheral blood. Receptors originate from a woman aged 25-40 years with COVID-19, enrolled during active disease. CDR3s include the opening cysteine and the closing phenylalanine or tryptophan. D genes are given only for firm matches. Only part of the rows carry a size: once, few, many, or a class if the clone is expanded.

V gene	clone size	J gene	D gene	CDR3 DNA	CDR3 protein
TRBV10-1	NA	TRBJ2-5	TRBD2	TGCGCCAGCAGTGAATGGGGAAGCGGGGGACTTCAAGAGACCCAGTACTTC	CASSEWGSGGLQETQYF
TRBV5-5	NA	TRBJ1-5	NA	TGTGCCAGCAGCTTGTGGGCCGGGGGTCAGCCCCAGCATTTT	CASSLWAGGQPQHF
TRBV19	once	TRBJ1-5	NA	TGTGCCAGTAGCTCCAGACAGGAAGGGCATCAGCCCCAGCATTTT	CASSSRQEGHQPQHF
TRBV18	NA	TRBJ1-1	NA	TGTGCCAGCTTGCACCAAGGGGAGAACACTGAAGCTTTCTTT	CASLHQGENTEAFF
TRBV6-6	NA	TRBJ1-6	TRBD1	TGTGCCAGCAGCCGACAGGGGGCTAACTTAGGAGGTAATTCACCCCTCCACTTT	CASSRQGANLGGNSPLHF
TRBV5-6	NA	TRBJ2-3	NA	TGTGCCAGCAGCCGGTCAGATACGCAGTATTTT	CASSRSDTQYF
TRBV9	NA	TRBJ2-1	TRBD2	TGTGCCAGCAGCGTCTTAGCGGGGAGCTCCTACAATGAGCAGTTCTTC	CASSVLAGSSYNEQFF
TRBV9	NA	TRBJ1-1	NA	TGTGCCAGCAGCGTAGCTGGATCGGGGGATAGTGCCATGAACACTGAAGCTTTCTTT	CASSVAGSGDSAMNTEAFF
TRBV7-9	NA	TRBJ2-5	NA	TGTGCCAGCAGCTTAGAATTGGACAATTGGGAGACCCAGTACTTC	CASSLELDNWETQYF
TRBV2	NA	TRBJ2-2	NA	TGTGCCAGCCGGATCCTGGGAGGCACCGGGGAGCTGTTTTTT	CASRILGGTGELFF
TRBV5-1	NA	TRBJ2-2	NA	TGCGCCAGCAGCATGCGGCAGGGGTCCCCCGGGGAGCTGTTTTTT	CASSMRQGSPGELFF
TRBV5-4	NA	TRBJ1-4	NA	TGTGCCAGCAGCTTGGGTGGCGGAACTAATGAAAAACTGTTTTTT	CASSLGGGTNEKLFF
TRBV2	NA	TRBJ1-2	TRBD1	TGTGCCAGCGCGTCTTGGACAGGGGCGAACTATGGCTACACCTTC	CASASWTGANYGYTF
TRBV6-6	NA	TRBJ2-5	TRBD1	TGTGCCAGCAGTTACGCCGGGACAGGGCGCCAAGAGACCCAGTACTTC	CASSYAGTGRQETQYF
TRBV28	once	TRBJ1-4	NA	TGTGCCAGCAGTTCGGACGTTGAGGGTGAAAAACTGTTTTTT	CASSSDVEGEKLFF
TRBV4-1	NA	TRBJ2-3	TRBD2	TGCGCCAGCAGCCGAGGGACTAGCGGCAGCACAGATACGCAGTATTTT	CASSRGTSGSTDTQYF
TRBV12-2	NA	TRBJ2-2	NA	TGTGCAAGTCGCTTAACCGGGGTCAAAAGGTTTCCCGGGGAGCTGTTTTTT	CASRLTGVKRFPGELFF
TRBV4-3	NA	TRBJ1-5	TRBD1	TGCGCCAGCAGCCAAGCCCAGGGGGCTGCGCCCCAGCATTTT	CASSQAQGAAPQHF
TRBV6-5	NA	TRBJ2-2	TRBD2	TGTGCCAGCAGTTACTCGTTCGGGGGGATCACCGGGGAGCTGTTTTTT	CASSYSFGGITGELFF
TRBV6-2/TRBV6-3	NA	TRBJ2-1	TRBD2	TGTGCCAGCAGTCTTCTCGGCGGGGGGGGACCCTACAATGAGCAGTTCTTC	CASSLLGGGGPYNEQFF
TRBV2	NA	TRBJ1-2	TRBD1	TGTGCCAGTTGCCGGGACAGGGAAGGGGGTGGCTACACCTTC	CASCRDREGGGYTF
TRBV9	NA	TRBJ2-1	NA	TGTGCCAGCAGCTCCCAGGGCGGGGCATACAATGAGCAGTTCTTC	CASSSQGGAYNEQFF
TRBV5-1	NA	TRBJ2-7	NA	TGCGCCAGCAGCCCAGGGGTGTTCACAGGGATCAACGAGCAGTACTTC	CASSPGVFTGINEQYF
TRBV24-1	NA	TRBJ2-1	NA	TGTGCCACCAGTGATCAGTACAATGAGCAGTTCTTC	CATSDQYNEQFF
TRBV6-1	NA	TRBJ1-2	NA	TGTGCCAGCAGTGAATTAATTCCTGACAAATTTGGCTACACCTTC	CASSELIPDKFGYTF
TRBV18	NA	TRBJ1-2	NA	TGTGCCAGCTCACCGAACGACAGCTATGGCTACACCTTC	CASSPNDSYGYTF
TRBV5-4	NA	TRBJ1-1	NA	TGTGCCAGCAGCTTGGACCGGCGAGAGGACACTGAAGCTTTCTTT	CASSLDRREDTEAFF
TRBV19	NA	TRBJ2-1	TRBD2	TGTGCCAGTAGTTTGGTGGGGGGGTACAATGAGCAGTTCTTC	CASSLVGGYNEQFF
TRBV2	NA	TRBJ1-2	TRBD1	TGTGCCGGACAGGGAGACGGGGATGGCTACACCTTC	CAGQGDGDGYTF